This section outlines one T cell receptor beta chain sequence together with its context. Germline V gives CDR1 LNHNV, CDR2 YYDKDF (reference sequence). The CDR3 loop spans 15 amino acids. The V end was cut by 0 bases, the J end by 4 bases, with 10 bases between. Clinical histories supplied by participants themselves formed the basis of cohort assignment. These data originate in a study of blood T cell repertoires in COVID-19. Under the authors' procedure: Nucleated cell counts were estimated from reference gene primer amplification. Clones were read by immunoSEQ multiplex PCR, and TCRdb kept only the in-frame ones, dropping some. Clone size and the V and J calls come from that table; the DNA yielded D and trimming. This repertoire shows under 300,000 clones, 75% to 95% found once; its top ten account for under 2.5%.

Sequences were obtained from PBMCs or T cells enriched from blood (not recorded which). The chain carries TRBV15 and TRBJ2-1, with D perhaps TRBD2 (5 bases). The receptor was isolated from a woman aged 18-29 years who had recovered from COVID-19. The CDR3 DNA reads TGTGCCACCAGCAGAGATCCCGGGAAGTACAATGAGCAGTTCTTC. Its protein is CATSRDPGKYNEQFF.